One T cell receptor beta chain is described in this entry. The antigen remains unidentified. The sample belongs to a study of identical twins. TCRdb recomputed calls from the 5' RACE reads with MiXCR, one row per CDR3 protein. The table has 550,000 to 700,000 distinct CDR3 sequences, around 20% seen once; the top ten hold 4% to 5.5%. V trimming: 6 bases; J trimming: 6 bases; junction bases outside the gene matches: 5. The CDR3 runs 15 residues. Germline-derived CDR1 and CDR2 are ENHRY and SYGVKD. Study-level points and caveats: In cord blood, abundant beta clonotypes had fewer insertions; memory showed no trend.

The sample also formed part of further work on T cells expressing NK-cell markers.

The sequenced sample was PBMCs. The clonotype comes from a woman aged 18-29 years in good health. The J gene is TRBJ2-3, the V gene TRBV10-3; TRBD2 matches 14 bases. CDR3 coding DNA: TGTGCCATCAGGGGACTAGCGGGGGCCCAGGATACGCAGTATTTT. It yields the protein CAIRGLAGAQDTQYF.